This record looks at one T cell receptor (beta chain) sequence and its context. These data come from a study of T cell changes during pregnancy in multiple sclerosis. Sequencing used immunoSEQ multiplex PCR; TCRdb keeps in-frame clones, though not all of them. The sample includes 40,000 or so clones, roughly 84% of them seen just once. Between the trimmed V and J ends, which lost 1 base and 2 bases, there was a span of 12 bases. Germline lookup yields CDR1 MNHNY and CDR2 SVGAGI (reference sequence). This CDR3 has 15 amino acids. This TCR was recovered from a female donor with multiple sclerosis, enrolled in a pregnancy study. The input for sequencing was CD8+ T cells from peripheral blood mononuclear cells, taken in the first trimester of pregnancy. The rearrangement uses TRBV6-6 and TRBJ2-7; TRBD1 is a possible D gene (5 bases). CDR3 sequence: CASSYLAGHTYEQYF. CDR3 coding DNA: TGTGCCAGCAGTTACTTGGCAGGGCATACCTACGAGCAGTACTTC.